The sequence of this TCR beta chain was determined in a study of Ad26.COV2.S vaccination and SARS-CoV-2 variants. This CDR3 has 15 residues. Germline V gene sequence: CDR1 SGDLS, CDR2 YYNGEE. Trimming stripped 2 bases from V and 3 bases from J, with 11 bases between. Measured with immunoSEQ multiplex PCR; TCRdb has only the in-frame clones, and not every one. The sample gives fewer than 600,000 clones, 80% to 90% of which show up once; roughly 1.7% is in the top ten. The sample's treatment: approximately 18 received Ad26.COV2.S at low or high dose, single or two shots; several received placebo; per-sample allocation not given. Day 63 after the first injection of vaccine or placebo was the sampling time.

The receptor's source is a person between 18 and 65 years old who received the Ad26.COV2.S COVID-19 vaccine or a placebo. The chain links TRBV9 to TRBJ2-2; D might be TRBD1 (6 bases). The sequences come from peripheral blood, collected in a trial of Ad26.COV2.S vaccine versus placebo. CDR3 amino acids: CASSVRGVHTGELFF. CDR3 nucleotides: TGTGCCAGCAGCGTCAGGGGAGTGCACACCGGGGAGCTGTTTTTT. The full variable domain, rest sourced from reference TRBV9 and TRBJ2-2, is DSGVTQTPKHLITATGQRVTLRCSPRSGDLSVYWYQQSLDQGLQFLIQYYNGEERAKGNILERFSAQQFPDLHSELNLSSLELGDSALYFCASSVRGVHTGELFFGEGSRLTVL.